These T cell receptor beta chains were read from a single sample in a study of cytomegalovirus exposure and HLA in healthy donors. Clones were sequenced by immunoSEQ multiplex PCR, and TCRdb holds only the in-frame ones, with some missing. The top ten clones hold more than 0.6% of a sample with hundreds of thousands of clones, approximately 83% of them seen once. The specimen was PBMCs. These receptor sequences come from a boy aged 2 to 10 in good health and CMV-seronegative. Both conserved end residues are part of each CDR3. Fields, in order: V gene, clone size, CDR3 protein. For some rows the clone size is stated as once, few or many, or as a class when expanded; others skip it.

>TRBV6-5|-
CASRAPKGRNYGYTF
>TRBV27|-
CVSAGLAGTDGELFF
>TRBV4-2|-
CASSQAPGQNNEKLFF
>TRBV4-1|few
CASSQDLSTDTQYF
>TRBV9|-
CASSPLAGGPFNEQFF
>TRBV5-1|-
CASNLGLDYNEQFF
>TRBV5-4|-
CASSLGTENTEAFF
>TRBV19|-
CASSPRGRSEAFF
>TRBV9|-
CASSVTSGANVLTF
>TRBV4-1|once
CASSQIKTGPTGELFF
>TRBV11-2|-
CASSLGREDIQYF
>TRBV25-1|-
CASSEGGAGETQYF
>TRBV13|-
CASSPGLAGGREQFF
>TRBV27|-
CASSLAGGPRYNEQFF
>TRBV5-1|-
CASSRLAGDEQFF
>TRBV15|-
CATSSRRGGKSYSNQPQHF
>TRBV6-5|-
CASSYSSVNTEAFF
>TRBV7-9|-
CASRIAGGDTEAFF